The next 5 T cell receptor beta chains were all read from a single sample in a study of CD8 T cells in Susac syndrome. When the RNA was reverse transcribed, random hexamers were used with an input of roughly 0.5 to 1 ug. TCRdb redid the calling of the immunoSEQ multiplex PCR reads with MiXCR, one entry per CDR3 protein. The sample consists of over 130,000 distinct CDR3 sequences, 85% to 95% of them appearing once. Sequencing was carried out using CD4+ T cells from PBMCs. The origin of the receptors is a human donor with Susac syndrome.

V usage is TRBV30 and J usage is TRBJ2-2, with D possibly matching TRBD2 (6 bases). Trimming removed 2 bases from V and 3 bases from J, with 13 bases in between. CDR3 length: 15 residues. From germline, CDR1 is GTSNPN and CDR2 SVGIG (reference sequence). CDR3 sequence reads: CAWSPLATHTGELFF. Written as DNA, the CDR3 is TGTGCCTGGAGTCCCCTAGCGACCCACACCGGGGAGCTGTTTTTT.

This sequence joins TRBV6-6 and TRBJ2-5, with a weak D call TRBD2 (5 bases). Germline-derived CDR1 and CDR2 are MNHNY and SVGAGI (reference sequence). The CDR3 is 13 amino acids. Trimming shortened V by 3 bases and J by 7 bases, and 12 bases separated the two germline ends. This CDR3 is CASSYLDRGTQYF. The CDR3 DNA follows: TGTGCCAGCAGTTATCTTGACCGGGGGACCCAGTACTTC.

The chain joins TRBV29-1 to TRBJ2-5; 12 bases align to TRBD2. V shed 7 bases, J shed 4 bases, and the junction held 4 bases outside the gene matches. The CDR3 is 13 amino acids. Germline assignment: CDR1 SQVTM and CDR2 ANQGSEA. DNA for the CDR3: TGCAGCGAAAGACTAGCGGGGGTAGAGACCCAGTACTTC. Encoded protein: CSERLAGVETQYF.

The chain uses TRBV5-6 and TRBJ2-7; 11 bases match TRBD2. Germline V CDR1 and CDR2: SGHDT, YYEEEE. The CDR3 covers 15 residues. The V gene end was trimmed by 2 bases and the J gene end by 2 bases; junction bases not matched to a gene: 3. The CDR3 DNA reads TGTGCCAGCAGCTTACTTAGCGGGAGGGCCTACGAGCAGTACTTC. This encodes CASSLLSGRAYEQYF.

The chain carries TRBV20-1 and TRBJ2-1; 9 bases fit TRBD2. The junction had 11 bases not matched to a gene; V was cut back by 3 bases and J by 5 bases. The CDR3 runs 16 residues. Germline-derived CDR1 and CDR2 are DFQATT and SNEGSKA (reference sequence). The CDR3 coding sequence is TGCAGTGCTAGCCCTGTGGCTAGCGGGATCAACAATGAGCAGTTCTTC. Translating it yields CSASPVASGINNEQFF.